This T cell receptor beta chain is drawn from a study of regulatory T cells in long-lasting Graves disease. iRepertoire HTBI primers and Arm-PCR of CDR3 regions built TCR beta libraries. TCRdb re-called the multiplex PCR reads with MiXCR, one entry per CDR3 protein. The sample consists of about 290,000 distinct CDR3 sequences, around 21% of them appearing once. This sample's time point: persistent/refractory GD, antithyroid drugs over 5 years with positive TRAb. PBMCs were the source of the RNA used for TCR sequencing. V was pared by 4 bases and J by 8 bases, with 18 bases between. Germline assignment: CDR1 SGHTA and CDR2 FQGNSA. The length of the CDR3 is 14 residues.

Sequenced here: peripheral blood mononuclear cells (PBMCs), sampled when the disease was refractory, from a patient treated with antithyroid drugs. The chain employs TRBV7-2 and TRBJ2-7, with D possibly TRBD2 on 6 matching bases. The clonotype was recovered from a female donor with Graves disease. The CDR3 region has the DNA TGTGCCAGCAGCTCCGGGAGACCTAAGGAACAGCAGTACTTC. Translating it yields CASSSGRPKEQQYF.